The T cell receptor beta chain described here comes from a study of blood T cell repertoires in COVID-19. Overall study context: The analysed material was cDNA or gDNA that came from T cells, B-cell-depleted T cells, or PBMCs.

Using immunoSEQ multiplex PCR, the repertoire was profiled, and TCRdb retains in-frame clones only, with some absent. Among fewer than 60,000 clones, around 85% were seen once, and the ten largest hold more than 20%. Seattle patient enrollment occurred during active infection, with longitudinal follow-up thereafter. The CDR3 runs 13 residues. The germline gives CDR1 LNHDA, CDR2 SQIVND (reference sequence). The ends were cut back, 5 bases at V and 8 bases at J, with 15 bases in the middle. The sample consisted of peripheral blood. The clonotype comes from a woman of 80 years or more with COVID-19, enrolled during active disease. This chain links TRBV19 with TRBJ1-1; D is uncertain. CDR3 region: CASSPRGSGEAFF. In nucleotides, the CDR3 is TGTGCCAGTAGTCCCCGTGGGTCGGGGGAAGCTTTCTTT. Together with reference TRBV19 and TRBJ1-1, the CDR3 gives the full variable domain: DGGITQSPKYLFRKEGQNVTLSCEQNLNHDAMYWYRQDPGQGLRLIYYSQIVNDFQKGDIAEGYSVSREKKESFPLTVTSAQKNPTAFYLCASSPRGSGEAFFGQGTRLTVV.